This T cell receptor beta chain was sequenced for a study of T cell responses to AZD1222 COVID-19 vaccine. Sequenced by immunoSEQ multiplex PCR; TCRdb stores in-frame clones only, minus some. This sample yields tens of thousands of clones, of which 85% to 90% are seen a single time; 10% belongs to the top ten. With regard to this clone: Its antigen is unidentified.

General study points: Most donors were white British and more were female, and clonal diversity was possibly underestimated. Two doses of AZD1222 preceded a rise in Spike-specific TCR breadth and depth.

The input for sequencing was peripheral blood, taken on day 0 of MenACWY control vaccination. The sequence came from an adult in good health.

This CDR3 reads CASSSQGLAGTYNEQFF. CDR3 DNA sequence: TGTGCCAGTAGTTCCCAGGGACTAGCGGGGACCTACAATGAGCAGTTCTTC. V is TRBV19 and J is TRBJ2-1; TRBD2 matches 13 bases. The V gene's germline CDR1 is LNHDA and CDR2 SQIVND (reference sequence). The CDR3 loop spans 17 amino acids. Trimming at V came to 5 bases and at J to 2 bases, leaving 6 bases not matched to a gene.